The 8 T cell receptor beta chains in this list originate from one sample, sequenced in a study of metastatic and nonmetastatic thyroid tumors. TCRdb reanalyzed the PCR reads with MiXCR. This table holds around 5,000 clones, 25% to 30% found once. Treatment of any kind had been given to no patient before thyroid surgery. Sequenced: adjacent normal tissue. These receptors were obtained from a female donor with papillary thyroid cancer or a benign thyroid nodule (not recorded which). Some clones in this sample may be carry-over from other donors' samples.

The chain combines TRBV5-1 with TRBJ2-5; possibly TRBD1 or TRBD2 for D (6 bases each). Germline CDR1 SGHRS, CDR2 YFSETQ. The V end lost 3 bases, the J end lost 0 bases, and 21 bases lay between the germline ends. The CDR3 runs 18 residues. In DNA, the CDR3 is TGCGCCAGCAGCTCAAGGAGTTTCGGGGGCCGTGACCAAGAGACCCAGTACTTC. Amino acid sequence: CASSSRSFGGRDQETQYF.

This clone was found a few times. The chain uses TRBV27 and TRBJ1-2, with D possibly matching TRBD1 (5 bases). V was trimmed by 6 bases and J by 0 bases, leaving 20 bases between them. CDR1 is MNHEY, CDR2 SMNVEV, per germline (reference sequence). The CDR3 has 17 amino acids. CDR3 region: CASSPTARVVANYGYTF. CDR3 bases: TGTGCCAGCAGCCCTACGGCCAGGGTAGTAGCTAACTATGGCTACACCTTC.

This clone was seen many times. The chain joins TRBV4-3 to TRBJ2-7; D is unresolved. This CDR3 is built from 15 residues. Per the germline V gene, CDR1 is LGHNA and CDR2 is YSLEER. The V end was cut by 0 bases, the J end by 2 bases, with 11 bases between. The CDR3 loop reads CASSQDRATTYEQYF. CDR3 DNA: TGCGCCAGCAGCCAAGATAGGGCTACCACCTACGAGCAGTACTTC.

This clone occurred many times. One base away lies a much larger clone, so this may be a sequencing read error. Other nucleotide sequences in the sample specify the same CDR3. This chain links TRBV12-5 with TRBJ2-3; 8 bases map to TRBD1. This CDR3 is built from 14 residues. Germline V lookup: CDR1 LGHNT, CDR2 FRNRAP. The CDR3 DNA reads TGTGCTAGTGGTCGCGGACAGGGCACAGATACGCAGTATTTC. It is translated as CASGRGQGTDTQYF.

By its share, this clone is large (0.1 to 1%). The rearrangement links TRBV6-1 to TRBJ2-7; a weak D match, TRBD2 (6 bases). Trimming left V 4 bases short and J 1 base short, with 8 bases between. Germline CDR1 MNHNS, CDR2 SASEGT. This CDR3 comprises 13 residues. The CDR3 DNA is TGTGCCAGCAGTGTGGAGGGTTCCTACGAGCAGTACTTC. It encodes CASSVEGSYEQYF.

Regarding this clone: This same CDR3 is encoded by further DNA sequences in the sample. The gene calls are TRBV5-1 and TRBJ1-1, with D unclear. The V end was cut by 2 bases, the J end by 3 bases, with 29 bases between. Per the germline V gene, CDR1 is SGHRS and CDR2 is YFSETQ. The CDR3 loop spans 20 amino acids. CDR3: CASSLFPVGRAGCVDTEAFF. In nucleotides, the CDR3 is TGCGCCAGCAGCTTATTTCCCGTGGGGAGGGCGGGCTGTGTCGACACTGAAGCTTTCTTT.

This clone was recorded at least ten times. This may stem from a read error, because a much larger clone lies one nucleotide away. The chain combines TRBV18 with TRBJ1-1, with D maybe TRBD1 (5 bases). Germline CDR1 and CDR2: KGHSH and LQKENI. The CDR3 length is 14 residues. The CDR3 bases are TGTGCCAGCTCCCCAACCACTACGGGGACTGAAGCTTCCTTT. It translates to CASSPTTTGTEASF.

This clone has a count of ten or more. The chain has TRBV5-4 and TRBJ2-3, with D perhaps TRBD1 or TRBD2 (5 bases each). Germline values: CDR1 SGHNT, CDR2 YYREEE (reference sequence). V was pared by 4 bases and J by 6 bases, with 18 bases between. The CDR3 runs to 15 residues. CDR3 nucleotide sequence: TGTGCCAGCAGCCCCAGGCCCTCCGAGGGGGATACGCAGTATTTT. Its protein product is CASSPRPSEGDTQYF.